Listed here are 16 T cell receptor beta chains from one sample, sequenced in a study of monozygotic twins with inflammatory bowel disease. TCRdb reprocessed the 5' RACE reads and reports one entry per CDR3 protein, with no DNA. The table for this sample gives just over 300,000 distinct CDR3 sequences. Sequenced sample: blood. The source is a human donor with ulcerative colitis or Crohn's disease, or a healthy co-twin of an affected twin (not recorded which).

V is TRBV10-3 and J is TRBJ1-6; as DNA is missing, the TRBD1 call by TCRdb cannot be tested. The CDR3 runs to 15 residues. In germline, CDR1 is ENHRY, CDR2 SYGVKD. The CDR3 sequence is CAISGDRAGNSPLHF.

The J gene is TRBJ2-1, the V gene TRBV5-1; checking the TCRdb D call of TRBD1 is not possible without DNA. CDR3 length equals 17 residues. Germline CDR1 SGHRS, CDR2 YFSETQ. The CDR3 sequence: CASSIPRGQGASNEQFF.

The chain couples TRBV6-5 to TRBJ1-1. The CDR3 is made up of 13 amino acids. The germline V gene has CDR1 MNHEY and CDR2 SVGAGI. CDR3 residues: CASSYFRQTAAFF.

The chain couples TRBV12-3 or TRBV12-4 to TRBJ1-1. The CDR3 runs to 14 residues. Here the CDR3 reads CASSLTGLGGEAFF.

The chain combines TRBV5-1 with TRBJ1-6. Per germline, CDR1 SGHRS and CDR2 YFSETQ. This CDR3 is built from 15 residues. CDR3 in amino acids: CASSFDFSYNSPLHF.

The chain recombines TRBV20-1 with TRBJ2-5; the TCRdb D gene call, TRBD1, has no DNA to confirm it. Germline loops: CDR1 DFQATT, CDR2 SNEGSKA (reference sequence). The CDR3 extends over 12 amino acids. This chain's CDR3 is CSAMGQSETQYF.

The J gene is TRBJ2-1, the V gene TRBV20-1; the D call of TRBD1 rests on TCRdb alone, since no DNA is present to check it. The CDR3 sequence is 14 residues long. CDR1 and CDR2 from the germline V gene are DFQATT and SNEGSKA (reference sequence). The chain's CDR3 is CSAWGQSSYNEQFF.

This sequence joins TRBV20-1 and TRBJ2-3; absent DNA, TCRdb's TRBD2 call cannot be checked. The CDR3 is made up of 14 amino acids. The germline V gene has CDR1 DFQATT and CDR2 SNEGSKA (reference sequence). This chain's CDR3 is CSASRSGGTDTQYF.

This sequence joins TRBV30 and TRBJ2-1; the D call of TRBD2 rests on TCRdb alone, since no DNA is present to check it. Germline CDR1 and CDR2: GTSNPN and SVGIG (reference sequence). This CDR3 is built from 16 residues. CDR3 residues: CAWSAGLAGGADEQFF.

The chain recombines TRBV7-2 with TRBJ2-7; TCRdb names TRBD1, which stays unverified in the absence of DNA. Germline CDR1 reads SGHTA; CDR2 reads FQGNSA. This CDR3 has 13 amino acids. CDR3 amino acids: CASARGTNYEQYF.

The V gene is TRBV7-2, the J gene TRBJ2-7; TCRdb returns TRBD1, unconfirmable since there is no DNA. Germline CDR1 is SGHTA and CDR2 is FQGNSA. This CDR3 contains 16 residues. This chain's CDR3 is CASSLPVDRLWYEQYF.

The CDR3 sequence is CASCPAPLALLETQYF. The V gene is TRBV5-1, the J gene TRBJ2-5; no DNA is available, so the TRBD2 call from TCRdb remains unchecked. This CDR3 region has 16 residues. Germline V gene data show CDR1 as SGHRS and CDR2 as YFSETQ.

J is TRBJ1-2 and V is TRBV6-1. The CDR3 totals 14 residues. Germline V CDR1 and CDR2: MNHNS, SASEGT. The CDR3 reads CASSKQSTNYGYTF.

V is TRBV18 and J is TRBJ1-6; the D call from TCRdb, TRBD1, cannot be confirmed without DNA. The germline CDR1 and CDR2 sequences are KGHSH and LQKENI. The CDR3 is 17 residues long. CDR3: CASSQDRGRSYNSPLHF.

The gene calls are TRBV24-1 and TRBJ2-5; TCRdb's D gene call, TRBD1, goes unchecked for lack of DNA. CDR1 KGHDR and CDR2 SFDVKD come from the germline V gene. This CDR3 has 15 amino acids. The CDR3 loop reads CATSGAGALQETQYF.

The rearrangement joins TRBV11-2 to TRBJ1-6. Germline V lookup: CDR1 SGHAT, CDR2 FQNNGV. This CDR3 spans 13 amino acids. CDR3 residues: CASSLITDSPLHF.